The sequence of this T cell receptor beta chain was determined in a study of T-cell memory formation after mild COVID-19. Germline V CDR1 and CDR2: MNHEY, SVGAGI. V was cut by 0 bases and J by 3 bases, with 13 bases left in between. The CDR3 has 16 residues. This clonotype was observed at least ten times. Its antigen is unknown. Study-wide findings and caveats: Clones which contracted sat mainly in CM and EM if CD4+, and in EMRA if CD8+. Some responding clones appeared in pre-infection memory, suggesting cross-reactive memory joined. Clones contracting over day 15 to 85 were CD4/CD8 balanced, with later expanders leaning CD4+.

5'RACE, which relied on constant-segment primers, yielded TCR alpha and TCR beta cDNA libraries carrying sample barcodes and UMIs. TCRdb independently ran MiXCR on the 5' RACE reads; one entry per CDR3 protein. Of around 160,000 distinct CDR3 sequences listed, about 9.9% are singletons. The V and J genes are TRBV6-5 and TRBJ2-3; either TRBD1 or TRBD2 may fit D (6 bases each). The sample taken for sequencing was PBMCs or a T cell subset sorted from them (not recorded which). This receptor was taken from a man aged 18-30 years who had mild COVID-19 (a few samples of this study predate the infection). Cell type and time point are not known. The CDR3 sequence: CASSYSSGGWTDTQYF. In DNA, the CDR3 is TGTGCCAGCAGTTACTCGTCCGGGGGCTGGACAGATACGCAGTATTTT.